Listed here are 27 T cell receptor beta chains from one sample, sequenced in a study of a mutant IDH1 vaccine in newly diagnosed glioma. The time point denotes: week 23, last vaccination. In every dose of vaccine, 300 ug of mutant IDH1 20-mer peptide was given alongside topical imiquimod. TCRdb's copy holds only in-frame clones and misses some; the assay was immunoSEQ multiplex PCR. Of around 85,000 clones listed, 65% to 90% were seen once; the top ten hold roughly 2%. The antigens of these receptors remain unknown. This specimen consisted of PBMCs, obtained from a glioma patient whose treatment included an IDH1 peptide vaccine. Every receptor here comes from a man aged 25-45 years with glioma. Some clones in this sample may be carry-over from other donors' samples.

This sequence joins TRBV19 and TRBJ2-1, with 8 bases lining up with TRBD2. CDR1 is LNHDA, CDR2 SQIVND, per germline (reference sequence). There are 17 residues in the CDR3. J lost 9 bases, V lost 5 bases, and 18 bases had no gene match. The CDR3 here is CASSPPGRAGALGEQFF. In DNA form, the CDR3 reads TGTGCCAGTAGTCCGCCCGGGAGGGCGGGGGCCCTTGGTGAGCAGTTCTTC.

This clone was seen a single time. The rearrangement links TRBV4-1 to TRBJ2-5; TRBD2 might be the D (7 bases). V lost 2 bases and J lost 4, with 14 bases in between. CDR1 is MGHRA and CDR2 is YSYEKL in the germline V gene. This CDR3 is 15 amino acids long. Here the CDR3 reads CASSQRGGVPETQYF. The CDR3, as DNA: TGCGCCAGCAGCCAAAGGGGGGGGGTCCCAGAGACCCAGTACTTC.

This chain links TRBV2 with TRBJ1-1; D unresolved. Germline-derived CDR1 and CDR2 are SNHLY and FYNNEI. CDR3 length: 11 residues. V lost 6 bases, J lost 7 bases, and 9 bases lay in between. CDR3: CASSWTLEAFF. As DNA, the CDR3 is TGTGCCAGCAGCTGGACCCTTGAAGCTTTCTTT. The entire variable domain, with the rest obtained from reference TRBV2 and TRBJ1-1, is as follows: EPEVTQTPSHQVTQMGQEVILRCVPISNHLYFYWYRQILGQKVEFLVSFYNNEISEKSEIFDDQFSVERPDGSNFTLKIRSTKLEDSAMYFCASSWTLEAFFGQGTRLTVV.

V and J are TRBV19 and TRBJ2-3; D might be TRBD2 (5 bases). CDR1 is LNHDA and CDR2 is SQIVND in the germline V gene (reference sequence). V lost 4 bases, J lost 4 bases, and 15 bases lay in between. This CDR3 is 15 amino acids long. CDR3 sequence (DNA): TGTGCCAGTAGTAGGGAGCTGTGGCGCGCAGATACGCAGTATTTT. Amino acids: CASSRELWRADTQYF.

For the CDR3, the DNA is TGTGCCAGCAGTTACAGCGTAGCCAAAAACATTCAGTACTTC. It specifies CASSYSVAKNIQYF. V is TRBV2 and J is TRBJ2-4, with D uncertain. The length of the CDR3 is 14 residues. The ends were cut back, 5 bases at V and 0 bases at J, with 8 bases in the middle. Looked up from germline, CDR1 is SNHLY and CDR2 is FYNNEI.

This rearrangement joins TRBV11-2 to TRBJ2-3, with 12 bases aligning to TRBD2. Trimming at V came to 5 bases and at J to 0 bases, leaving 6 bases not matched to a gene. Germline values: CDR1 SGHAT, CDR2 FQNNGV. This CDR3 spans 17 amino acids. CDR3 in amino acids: CASSPGTSGRSTDTQYF. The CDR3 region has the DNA TGTGCCAGCAGCCCCGGGACTAGCGGGCGGAGCACAGATACGCAGTATTTT.

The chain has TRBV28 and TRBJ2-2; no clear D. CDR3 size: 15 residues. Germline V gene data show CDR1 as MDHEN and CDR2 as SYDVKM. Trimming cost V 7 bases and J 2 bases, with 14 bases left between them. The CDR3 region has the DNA TGTGCCAGCAACGGTGTCCTGGAAAACACCGGGGAGCTGTTTTTT. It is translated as CASNGVLENTGELFF.

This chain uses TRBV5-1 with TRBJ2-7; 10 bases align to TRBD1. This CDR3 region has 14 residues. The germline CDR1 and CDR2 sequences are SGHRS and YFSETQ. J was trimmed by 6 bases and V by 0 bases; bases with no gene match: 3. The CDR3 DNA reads TGCGCCAGCAGCTTGGAGGGACAGGGGCTCGAGCAGTACTTC. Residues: CASSLEGQGLEQYF.

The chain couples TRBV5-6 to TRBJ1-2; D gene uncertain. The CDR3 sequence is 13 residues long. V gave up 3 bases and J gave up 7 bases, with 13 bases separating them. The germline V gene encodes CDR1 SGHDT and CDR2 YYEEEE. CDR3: CASSSPGILGYTF. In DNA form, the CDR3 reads TGTGCCAGCAGCTCCCCGGGGATACTTGGCTACACCTTC.

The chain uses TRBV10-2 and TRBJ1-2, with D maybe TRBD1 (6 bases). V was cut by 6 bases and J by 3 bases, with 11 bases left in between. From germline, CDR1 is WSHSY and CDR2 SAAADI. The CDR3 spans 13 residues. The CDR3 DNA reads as TGCGCCAGCAGCGGGGGCGGGGACTATGGCTACACCTTC. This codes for CASSGGGDYGYTF.

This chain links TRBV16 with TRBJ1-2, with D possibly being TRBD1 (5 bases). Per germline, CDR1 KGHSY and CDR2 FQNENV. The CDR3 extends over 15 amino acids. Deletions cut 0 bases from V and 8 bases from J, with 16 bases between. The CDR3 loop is CASSQSRGAVEGYTF. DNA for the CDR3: TGTGCCAGCAGCCAATCACGTGGGGCAGTTGAGGGCTACACCTTC.

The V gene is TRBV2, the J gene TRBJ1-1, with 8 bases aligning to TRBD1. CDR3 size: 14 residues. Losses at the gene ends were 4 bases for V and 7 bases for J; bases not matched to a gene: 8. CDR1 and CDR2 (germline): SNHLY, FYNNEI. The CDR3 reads CASSVQQGVNEAFF. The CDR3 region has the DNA TGTGCCAGCAGTGTTCAACAGGGGGTGAATGAAGCTTTCTTT.

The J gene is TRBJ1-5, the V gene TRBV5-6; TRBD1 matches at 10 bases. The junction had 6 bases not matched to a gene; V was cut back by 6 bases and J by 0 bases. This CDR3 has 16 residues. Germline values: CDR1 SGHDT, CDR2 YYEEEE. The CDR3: CASKDRGAYSNQPQHF. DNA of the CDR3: TGTGCCAGCAAGGACAGGGGGGCTTATAGCAATCAGCCCCAGCATTTT.

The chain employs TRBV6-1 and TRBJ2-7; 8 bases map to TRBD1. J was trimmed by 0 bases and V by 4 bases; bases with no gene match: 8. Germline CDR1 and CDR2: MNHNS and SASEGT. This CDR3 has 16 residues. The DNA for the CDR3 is TGTGCCAGCAGTGTCAGGGACAGGTGGGGCTCCTACGAGCAGTACTTC. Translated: CASSVRDRWGSYEQYF.

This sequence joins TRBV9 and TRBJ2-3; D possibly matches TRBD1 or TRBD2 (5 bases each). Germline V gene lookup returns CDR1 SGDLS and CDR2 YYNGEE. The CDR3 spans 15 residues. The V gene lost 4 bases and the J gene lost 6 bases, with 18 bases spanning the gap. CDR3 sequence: CASSHRDQGSDTQYF. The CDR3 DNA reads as TGTGCCAGCAGCCACCGGGACCAAGGTAGTGATACGCAGTATTTT.

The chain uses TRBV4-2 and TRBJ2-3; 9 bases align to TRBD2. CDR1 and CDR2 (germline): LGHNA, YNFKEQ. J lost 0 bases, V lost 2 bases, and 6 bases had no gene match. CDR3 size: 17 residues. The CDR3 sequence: CASSQYLAGYSTDTQYF. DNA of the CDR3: TGTGCCAGCAGCCAATACCTAGCGGGGTACAGCACAGATACGCAGTATTTT.

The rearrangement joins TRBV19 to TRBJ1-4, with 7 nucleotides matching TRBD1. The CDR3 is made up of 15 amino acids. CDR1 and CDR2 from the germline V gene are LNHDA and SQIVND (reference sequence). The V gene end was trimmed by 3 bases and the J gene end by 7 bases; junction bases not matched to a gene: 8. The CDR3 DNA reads TGTGCCAGTAGTATCTTGGCAGGGGGTAGTGAAAAACTGTTTTTT. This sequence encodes CASSILAGGSEKLFF. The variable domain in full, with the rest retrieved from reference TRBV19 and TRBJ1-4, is DGGITQSPKYLFRKEGQNVTLSCEQNLNHDAMYWYRQDPGQGLRLIYYSQIVNDFQKGDIAEGYSVSREKKESFPLTVTSAQKNPTAFYLCASSILAGGSEKLFFGSGTQLSVL.

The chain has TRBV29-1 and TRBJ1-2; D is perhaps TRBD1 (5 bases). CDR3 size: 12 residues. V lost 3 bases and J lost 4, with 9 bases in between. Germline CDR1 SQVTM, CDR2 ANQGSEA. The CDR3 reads CSVERGSYGYTF. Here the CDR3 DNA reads TGCAGCGTTGAGAGGGGCTCCTATGGCTACACCTTC.

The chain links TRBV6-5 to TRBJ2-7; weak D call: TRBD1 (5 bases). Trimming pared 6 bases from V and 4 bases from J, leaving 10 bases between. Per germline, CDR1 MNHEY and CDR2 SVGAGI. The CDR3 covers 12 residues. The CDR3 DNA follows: TGTGCCAGCAGAGGGGAAACGTACGAGCAGTACTTC. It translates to CASRGETYEQYF.

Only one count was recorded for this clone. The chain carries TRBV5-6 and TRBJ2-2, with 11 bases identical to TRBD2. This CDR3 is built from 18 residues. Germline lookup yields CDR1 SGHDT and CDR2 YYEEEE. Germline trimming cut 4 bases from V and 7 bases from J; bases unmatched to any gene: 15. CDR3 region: CASSPLDLAGGIHGELFF. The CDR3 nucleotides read TGTGCCAGCAGCCCGCTGGATCTAGCGGGAGGTATTCACGGGGAGCTGTTTTTT.

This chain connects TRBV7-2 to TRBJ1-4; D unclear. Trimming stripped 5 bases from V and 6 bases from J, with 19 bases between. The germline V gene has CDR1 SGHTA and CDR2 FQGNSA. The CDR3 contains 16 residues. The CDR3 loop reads CASSPSVAAFDEKLFF. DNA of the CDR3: TGTGCCAGCAGCCCCTCAGTCGCTGCGTTTGATGAAAAACTGTTTTTT.

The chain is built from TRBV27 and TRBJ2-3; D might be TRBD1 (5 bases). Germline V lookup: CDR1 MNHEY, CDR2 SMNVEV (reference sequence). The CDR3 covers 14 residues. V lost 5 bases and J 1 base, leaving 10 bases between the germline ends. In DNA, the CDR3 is TGTGCCAGCAGTCTGTCCAGGGGCACAGATACGCAGTATTTT. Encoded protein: CASSLSRGTDTQYF.

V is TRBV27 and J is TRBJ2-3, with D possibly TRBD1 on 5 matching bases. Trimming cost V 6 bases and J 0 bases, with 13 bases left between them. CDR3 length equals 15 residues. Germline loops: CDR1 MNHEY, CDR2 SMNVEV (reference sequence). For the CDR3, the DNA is TGTGCCAGCAGCCAGTGGACATACAGCACAGATACGCAGTATTTT. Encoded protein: CASSQWTYSTDTQYF.

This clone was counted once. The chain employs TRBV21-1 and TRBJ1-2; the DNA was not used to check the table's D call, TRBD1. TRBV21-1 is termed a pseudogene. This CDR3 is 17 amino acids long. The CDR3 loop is CASSKAGDRGANYGYTF. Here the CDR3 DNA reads TGTGCCAGCAGCAAAGCCGGGGACAGGGGAGCGAACTATGGCTACACCTTC.

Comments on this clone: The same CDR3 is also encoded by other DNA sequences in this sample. The CDR3 protein is CASSPQETQYF. The CDR3 DNA sequence: TGTGCCAGCTCGCCCCAAGAGACCCAGTACTTC. This rearrangement joins TRBV18 to TRBJ2-5; D gene unclear. Germline V gene lookup returns CDR1 KGHSH and CDR2 LQKENI. The CDR3 totals 11 residues. The V end was cut by 6 bases, the J end by 1 base, with 3 bases between.

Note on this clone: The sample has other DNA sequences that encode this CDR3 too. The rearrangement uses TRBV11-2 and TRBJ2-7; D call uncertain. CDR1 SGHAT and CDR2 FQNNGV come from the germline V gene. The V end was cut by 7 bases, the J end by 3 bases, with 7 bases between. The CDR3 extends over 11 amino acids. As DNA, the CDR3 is TGTGCCAGCAAAACCGGCTACGAGCAGTACTTC. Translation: CASKTGYEQYF.

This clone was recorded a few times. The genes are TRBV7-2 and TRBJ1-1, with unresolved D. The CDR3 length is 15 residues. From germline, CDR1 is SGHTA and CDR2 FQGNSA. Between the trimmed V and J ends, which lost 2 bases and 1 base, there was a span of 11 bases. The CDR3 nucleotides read TGTGCCAGCAGCTTATGGGGAGGATCGAACACTGAAGCTTTCTTT. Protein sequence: CASSLWGGSNTEAFF. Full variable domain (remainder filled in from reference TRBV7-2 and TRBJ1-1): GAGVSQSPSNKVTEKGKDVELRCDPISGHTALYWYRQSLGQGLEFLIYFQGNSAPDKSGLPSDRFSAERTGGSVSTLTIQRTQQEDSAVYLCASSLWGGSNTEAFFGQGTRLTVV.